This TCR beta chain was captured in a study of T cells after yellow fever vaccination. The junction had 13 bases not matched to a gene; V was cut back by 2 bases and J by 0 bases. Germline-derived CDR1 and CDR2 are MNHEY and SVGEGT. The CDR3 totals 20 residues. TCRdb re-called the 5' RACE reads through MiXCR, storing one row per CDR3 protein. Here the sample spans approximately 180,000 distinct CDR3 sequences, about 6% being singletons. This clonotype came up many times. Sequences were derived from CD4+ T cells sorted from PBMCs, sampled on the day of the first yellow fever vaccination. The gene calls are TRBV6-2 or TRBV6-3 and TRBJ2-1, with 10 bases lining up with TRBD1. The TCR comes from a man between 18 and 35 years old who received the YFV17D yellow fever vaccine. In DNA, the CDR3 is TGTGCCAGCAGTTACCCAGTCCCGGGACAGGGGTCGAGCTCCTACAATGAGCAGTTCTTC. Protein sequence: CASSYPVPGQGSSSYNEQFF.